Below are 15 T cell receptor beta chains sequenced from a single sample in a study of CD8 T cells in Susac syndrome. It was with random hexamers that roughly 0.5 to 1 ug RNA was reverse transcribed. TCRdb re-called the immunoSEQ multiplex PCR reads with MiXCR, one entry per CDR3 protein. The data contain about 300,000 distinct CDR3 sequences, around 83% of them singletons. Sequencing was done on a sample of CD8+ T cells from PBMCs. These receptor sequences come from a human donor with multiple sclerosis.

The chain uses TRBV30 and TRBJ1-1, with D uncertain. V shed 1 base and J shed 8 bases, with 8 bases lying between them. The CDR3 covers 11 residues. Germline V gene lookup returns CDR1 GTSNPN and CDR2 SVGIG (reference sequence). The CDR3 spells CAWSGGMEAFF. The CDR3, as DNA: TGTGCCTGGAGTGGAGGAATGGAAGCTTTCTTT.

V usage is TRBV4-2 and J usage is TRBJ2-1, with D perhaps TRBD2 (6 bases). Trimming took off 0 bases at V and 2 bases at J, with 8 bases between the two ends. Germline loops: CDR1 LGHNA, CDR2 YNFKEQ. The CDR3 runs to 15 residues. The CDR3 bases are TGTGCCAGCAGCCAAGAACCGGGGGCCTACAATGAGCAGTTCTTC. Translating gives CASSQEPGAYNEQFF.

V usage is TRBV11-1 and J usage is TRBJ1-4; D unresolved. The germline V gene has CDR1 SGHAT and CDR2 FQDESV (reference sequence). The germline V and J ends were trimmed by 3 bases and 4 bases, with 27 bases remaining between them. The CDR3 length is 20 residues. CDR3 sequence (DNA): TGTGCCAGCAGCTTGAGATCCGGAGCTTTACGCCCTGCCGGTAATGAAAAACTGTTTTTT. Encoded protein: CASSLRSGALRPAGNEKLFF. Complete variable domain (other parts from reference TRBV11-1 and TRBJ1-4): EAEVAQSPRYKITEKSQAVAFWCDPISGHATLYWYRQILGQGPELLVQFQDESVVDDSQLPKDRFSAERLKGVDSTLKIQPAELGDSAMYLCASSLRSGALRPAGNEKLFFGSGTQLSVL.

CDR3 amino acids: CASSIYRVSYGYTF. CDR3 nucleotide sequence: TGTGCCAGCAGCATCTATCGGGTATCCTATGGCTACACCTTC. The chain links TRBV5-8 to TRBJ1-2; D ambiguous. Trimming removed 4 bases from V and 4 bases from J, with 14 bases in between. This CDR3 is 14 amino acids long. Per germline, CDR1 SGHTS and CDR2 YDEGEE.

The gene calls are TRBV5-1 and TRBJ1-1; 9 bases are a match to TRBD1. The trim removed 4 bases at V and 6 bases at J, leaving 7 bases unmatched. The CDR3 contains 14 residues. The germline V gene has CDR1 SGHRS and CDR2 YFSETQ. Here the CDR3 DNA reads TGCGCCAGCAGCCCGGGACAGGGTGTGGCTGAAGCTTTCTTT. Its translation is CASSPGQGVAEAFF.

J is TRBJ2-7 and V is TRBV7-9, with 7 positions matching TRBD2. Germline V lookup: CDR1 SEHNR, CDR2 FQNEAQ (reference sequence). This CDR3 spans 17 amino acids. Germline trimming cut 0 bases from V and 5 bases from J; bases unmatched to any gene: 13. The CDR3 protein is CASSLAGGLPVYHEQYF. CDR3 sequence (DNA): TGTGCCAGCAGCTTAGCTGGGGGACTACCCGTTTACCACGAGCAGTACTTC. Full variable domain (outside the CDR3, taken from reference TRBV7-9 and TRBJ2-7): DTGVSQNPRHKITKRGQNVTFRCDPISEHNRLYWYRQTLGQGPEFLTYFQNEAQLEKSRLLSDRFSAERPKGSFSTLEIQRTEQGDSAMYLCASSLAGGLPVYHEQYFGPGTRLTVT.

The V and J genes are TRBV27 and TRBJ2-3; TRBD1 matches at 8 bases. The CDR3 spans 15 residues. Trimming at V came to 9 bases and at J to 3 bases, leaving 11 bases not matched to a gene. The germline CDR1 and CDR2 sequences are MNHEY and SMNVEV (reference sequence). CDR3 residues: CASVPGGAGTDTQYF. In DNA form, the CDR3 reads TGTGCCAGTGTTCCAGGGGGCGCTGGAACAGATACGCAGTATTTT.

Notes on this clonotype: At one boundary the junction diverges from the germline segment, which might be a read error. J is TRBJ2-2 and V is TRBV9; no clear D gene. Germline loops: CDR1 SGDLS, CDR2 YYNGEE. CDR3 length equals 12 residues. CDR3 sequence reads: CVSSERTGELFF. Written as DNA, the CDR3 is TGTGTCAGCAGCGAAAGAACCGGGGAGCTGTTTTTT.

The V gene is TRBV29-1, the J gene TRBJ1-1; the D gene is possibly TRBD1 (6 bases). The CDR3 totals 13 residues. CDR1 is SQVTM and CDR2 is ANQGSEA in the germline V gene. The ends were cut back, 6 bases at V and 0 bases at J, with 11 bases in the middle. This CDR3 is CSVVRDMNTEAFF. CDR3 nucleotides: TGCAGCGTGGTCAGGGACATGAACACTGAAGCTTTCTTT.

The chain employs TRBV27 and TRBJ1-1; D remains ambiguous. V lost 2 bases and J lost 0, with 7 bases in between. The CDR3 is 14 amino acids. Germline loops: CDR1 MNHEY, CDR2 SMNVEV (reference sequence). The DNA for the CDR3 is TGTGCCAGCAGTTTAGACGTAATGAACACTGAAGCTTTCTTT. The encoded protein is CASSLDVMNTEAFF.

The chain couples TRBV7-9 to TRBJ2-1; 8 nucleotides line up with TRBD2. Trimming removed 4 bases from V and 0 bases from J; junction bases left unmatched: 14. Germline-derived CDR1 and CDR2 are SEHNR and FQNEAQ (reference sequence). This CDR3 has 19 residues. The CDR3 region is CASSYLTATSASSYNEQFF. In DNA, the CDR3 is TGTGCCAGCAGCTACCTGACAGCGACTAGCGCGAGCTCCTACAATGAGCAGTTCTTC.

This sequence joins TRBV27 and TRBJ1-2, with unresolved D. This CDR3 has 14 amino acids. Germline assignment: CDR1 MNHEY and CDR2 SMNVEV (reference sequence). V gave up 3 bases and J gave up 3 bases, with 11 bases separating them. CDR3 protein: CASSFGPSHYGYTF. The CDR3 region has the DNA TGTGCCAGCAGTTTCGGACCCTCCCACTATGGCTACACCTTC.

The J gene is TRBJ2-5, the V gene TRBV30; D is undetermined. CDR3 length: 13 residues. CDR1 GTSNPN and CDR2 SVGIG come from the germline V gene (reference sequence). The V gene lost 0 bases and the J gene lost 1 base, with 6 bases spanning the gap. The chain's CDR3 is CAWSVPAQETQYF. The CDR3 DNA follows: TGTGCCTGGAGTGTGCCGGCCCAAGAGACCCAGTACTTC. Based on the CDR3 plus reference TRBV30 and TRBJ2-5, the full variable domain is SQTIHQWPATLVQPVGSPLSLECTVEGTSNPNLYWYRQAAGRGLQLLFYSVGIGQISSEVPQNLSASRPQDRQFILSSKKLLLSDSGFYLCAWSVPAQETQYFGPGTRLLVL.

This chain uses TRBV27 with TRBJ1-5, with 8 bases fitting TRBD1. The CDR3 is made up of 16 amino acids. V lost 2 bases to trimming and J lost 7 bases; unmatched junction nucleotides: 10. Germline CDR1 reads MNHEY; CDR2 reads SMNVEV (reference sequence). The CDR3 region has the DNA TGTGCCAGCAGTTTAAGGGCAGGGGGCGTGGGCCAGCCCCAGCATTTT. It specifies CASSLRAGGVGQPQHF.

The CDR3 coding sequence is TGTGCCAGCAGTTTAGACCTCCGGTCTGGCTACACCTTC. It specifies CASSLDLRSGYTF. The chain is built from TRBV27 and TRBJ1-2; D call uncertain. Per the germline V gene, CDR1 is MNHEY and CDR2 is SMNVEV (reference sequence). The CDR3 runs 13 residues. V gave up 2 bases and J gave up 7 bases, with 11 bases separating them.